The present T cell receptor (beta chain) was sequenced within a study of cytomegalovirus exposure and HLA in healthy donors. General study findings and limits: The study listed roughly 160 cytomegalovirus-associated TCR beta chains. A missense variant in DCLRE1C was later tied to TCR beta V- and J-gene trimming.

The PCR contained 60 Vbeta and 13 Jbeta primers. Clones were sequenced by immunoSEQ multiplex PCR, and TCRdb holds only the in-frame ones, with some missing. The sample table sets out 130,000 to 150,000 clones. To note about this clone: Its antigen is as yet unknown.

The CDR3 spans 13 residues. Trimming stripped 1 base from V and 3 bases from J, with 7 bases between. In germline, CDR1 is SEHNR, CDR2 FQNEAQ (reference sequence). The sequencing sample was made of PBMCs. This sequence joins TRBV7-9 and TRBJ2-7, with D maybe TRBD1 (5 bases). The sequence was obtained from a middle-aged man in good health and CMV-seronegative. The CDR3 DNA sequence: TGTGCCAGCAGCTTAGGACAGTTCTACGAGCAGTACTTC. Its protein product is CASSLGQFYEQYF.